This TCR beta chain was observed in a study of CD8 T cells in Susac syndrome. Random hexamers primed reverse transcription of about 0.5 to 1 ug RNA. TCRdb independently ran MiXCR on the immunoSEQ multiplex PCR reads; one entry per CDR3 protein. Among some 110,000 distinct CDR3 sequences listed, over 85% were seen once. Trimming removed 6 bases at V and 0 bases at J, with 24 bases between. CDR1 SEHNR and CDR2 FQNEAQ come from the germline V gene (reference sequence). This CDR3 spans 19 amino acids. Blood CD8+ and CD4+ T cells underwent high-throughput TCR beta sequencing. Negative isolation yielded the CD8+ and CD4+ T cells, while FACS enriched the TEMRA cells.

This clonotype originated in a human donor with multiple sclerosis. Sequenced material: CD8+ T cells from PBMCs. This chain uses TRBV7-9 with TRBJ2-1; perhaps TRBD1 as D (5 bases). The CDR3 DNA reads as TGTGCCAGCAGATTTCATTACCCAATGACAGAGAGCTCCTACAATGAGCAGTTCTTC. Its translation is CASRFHYPMTESSYNEQFF.